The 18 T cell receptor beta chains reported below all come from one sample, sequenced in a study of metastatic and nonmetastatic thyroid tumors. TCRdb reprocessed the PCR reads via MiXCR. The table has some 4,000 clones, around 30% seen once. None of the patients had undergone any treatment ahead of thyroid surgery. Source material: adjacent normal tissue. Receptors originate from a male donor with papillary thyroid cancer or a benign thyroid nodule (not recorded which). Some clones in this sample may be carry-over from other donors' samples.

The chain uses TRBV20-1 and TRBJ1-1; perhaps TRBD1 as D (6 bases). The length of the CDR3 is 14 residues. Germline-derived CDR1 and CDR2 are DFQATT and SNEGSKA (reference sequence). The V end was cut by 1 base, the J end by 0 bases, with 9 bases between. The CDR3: CSARGGGLNTEAFF. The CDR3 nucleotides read TGCAGTGCTAGAGGCGGGGGCCTGAACACTGAAGCTTTCTTT.

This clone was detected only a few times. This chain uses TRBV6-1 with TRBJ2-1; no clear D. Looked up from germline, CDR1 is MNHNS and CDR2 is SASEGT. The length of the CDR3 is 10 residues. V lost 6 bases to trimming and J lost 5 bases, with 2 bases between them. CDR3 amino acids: CASRNNEQFF. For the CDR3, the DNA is TGTGCCAGCAGGAACAATGAGCAGTTCTTC.

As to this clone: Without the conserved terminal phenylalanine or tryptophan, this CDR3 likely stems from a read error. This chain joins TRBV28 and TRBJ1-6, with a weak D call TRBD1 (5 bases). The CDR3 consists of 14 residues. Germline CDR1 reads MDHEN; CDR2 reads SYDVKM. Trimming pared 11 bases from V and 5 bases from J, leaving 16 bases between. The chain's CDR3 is CASSRTSNNSPLHL. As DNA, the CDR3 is TGTGCCTCCAGCCGGACAAGCAATAATTCACCCCTCCACCTT.

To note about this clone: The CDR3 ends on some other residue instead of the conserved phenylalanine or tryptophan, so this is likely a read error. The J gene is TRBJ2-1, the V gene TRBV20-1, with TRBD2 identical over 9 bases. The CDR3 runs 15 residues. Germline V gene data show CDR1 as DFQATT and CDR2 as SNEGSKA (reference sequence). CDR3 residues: CSARTLAGIYIEQFI. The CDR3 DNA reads TGCAGTGCTAGGACCCTAGCGGGGATCTACATTGAGCAGTTCATC.

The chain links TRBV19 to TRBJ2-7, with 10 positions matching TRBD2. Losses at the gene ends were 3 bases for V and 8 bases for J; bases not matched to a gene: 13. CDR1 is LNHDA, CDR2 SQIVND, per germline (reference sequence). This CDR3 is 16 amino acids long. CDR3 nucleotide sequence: TGTGCCAGTAGTATCGCAGCGGGGGGGACCAAAGTAAAGCAGTACTTC. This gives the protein CASSIAAGGTKVKQYF.

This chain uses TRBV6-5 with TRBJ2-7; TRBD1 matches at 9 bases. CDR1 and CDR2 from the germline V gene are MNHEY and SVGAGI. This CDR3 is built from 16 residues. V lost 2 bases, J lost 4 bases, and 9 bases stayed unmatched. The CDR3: CASSYRTGAILYEQYF. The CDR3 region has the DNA TGTGCCAGCAGTTACAGGACAGGGGCAATCCTGTACGAGCAGTACTTC.

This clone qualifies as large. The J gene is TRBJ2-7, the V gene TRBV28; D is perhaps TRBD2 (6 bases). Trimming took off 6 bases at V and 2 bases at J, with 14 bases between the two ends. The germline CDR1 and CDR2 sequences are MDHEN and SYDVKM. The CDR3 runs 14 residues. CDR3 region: CASRPLSGAYEQYF. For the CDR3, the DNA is TGTGCCAGCAGACCGCTTTCGGGGGCCTACGAGCAGTACTTC.

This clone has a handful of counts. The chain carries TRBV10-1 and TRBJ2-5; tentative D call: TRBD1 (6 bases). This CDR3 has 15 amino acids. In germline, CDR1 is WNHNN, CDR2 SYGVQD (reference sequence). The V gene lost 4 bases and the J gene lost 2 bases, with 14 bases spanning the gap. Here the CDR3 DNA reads TGCGCCAGCAGTGCCCGGACGGACAGTCAAGAGACCCAGTACTTC. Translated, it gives CASSARTDSQETQYF.

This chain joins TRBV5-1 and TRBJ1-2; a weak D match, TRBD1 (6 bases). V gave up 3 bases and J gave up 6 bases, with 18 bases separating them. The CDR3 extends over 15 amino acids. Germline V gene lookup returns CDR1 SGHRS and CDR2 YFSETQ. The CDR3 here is CASSSSGTRGNGYTF. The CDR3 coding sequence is TGCGCCAGCAGCTCATCCGGGACAAGGGGAAATGGCTACACCTTC.

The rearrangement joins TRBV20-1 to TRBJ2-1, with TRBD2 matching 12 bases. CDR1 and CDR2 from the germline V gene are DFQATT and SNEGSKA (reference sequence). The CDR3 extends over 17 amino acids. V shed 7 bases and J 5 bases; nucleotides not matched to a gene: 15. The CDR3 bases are TGCAGTGAGGTACCCGGGACTAGCGGGTGGTTGAACAATGAGCAGTTCTTC. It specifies CSEVPGTSGWLNNEQFF.

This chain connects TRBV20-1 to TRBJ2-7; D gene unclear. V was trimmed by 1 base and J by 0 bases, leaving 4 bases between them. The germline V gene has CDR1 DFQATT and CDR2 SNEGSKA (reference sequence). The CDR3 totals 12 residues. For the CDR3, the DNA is TGCAGTGCTAGAGGGCTCTCCTACGAGCAGTACTTC. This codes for CSARGLSYEQYF.

CDR3 sequence (DNA): TGTGCCAGCAGCCCAGCGGGGGGTACCCCAGAGACCCAGTACTTC. This codes for CASSPAGGTPETQYF. The gene calls are TRBV7-3 and TRBJ2-5; 9 bases align to TRBD2. The CDR3 sequence is 15 residues long. CDR1 and CDR2 from the germline V gene are SGHTA and FQGTGA. V shed 5 bases, J shed 4 bases, and the junction held 8 bases outside the gene matches.

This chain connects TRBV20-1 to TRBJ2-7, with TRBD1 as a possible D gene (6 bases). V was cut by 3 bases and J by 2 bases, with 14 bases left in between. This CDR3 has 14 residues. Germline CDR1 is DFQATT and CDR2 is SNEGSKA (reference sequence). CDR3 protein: CSASEMTGTYEQYF. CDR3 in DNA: TGCAGTGCTAGTGAAATGACAGGAACCTACGAGCAGTACTTC.

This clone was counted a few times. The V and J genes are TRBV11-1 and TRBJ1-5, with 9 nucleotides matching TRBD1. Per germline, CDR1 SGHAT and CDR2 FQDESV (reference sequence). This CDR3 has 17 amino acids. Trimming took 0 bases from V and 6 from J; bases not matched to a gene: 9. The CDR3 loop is CASSLAPDRGSGQPQHF. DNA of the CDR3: TGTGCCAGCAGCTTAGCGCCAGACAGGGGGTCGGGTCAGCCCCAGCATTTT.

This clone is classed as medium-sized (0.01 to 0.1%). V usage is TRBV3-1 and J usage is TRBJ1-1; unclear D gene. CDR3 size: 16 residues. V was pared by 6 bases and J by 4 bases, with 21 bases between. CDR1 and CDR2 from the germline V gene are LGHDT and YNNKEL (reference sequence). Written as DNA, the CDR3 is TGTGCCAGCAGGTTGACCCTCCTGGGTGTGAGCACTGAAGCTTTCTTT. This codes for CASRLTLLGVSTEAFF.

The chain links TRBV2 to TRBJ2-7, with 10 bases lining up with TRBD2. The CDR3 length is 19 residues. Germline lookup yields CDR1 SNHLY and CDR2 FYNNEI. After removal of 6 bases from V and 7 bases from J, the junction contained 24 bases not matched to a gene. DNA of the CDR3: TGTGCCAGCAGGAAATCAGCGGGAGGGCCCATAAGGTCCCAGGATGAGCAGTACTTC. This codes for CASRKSAGGPIRSQDEQYF.

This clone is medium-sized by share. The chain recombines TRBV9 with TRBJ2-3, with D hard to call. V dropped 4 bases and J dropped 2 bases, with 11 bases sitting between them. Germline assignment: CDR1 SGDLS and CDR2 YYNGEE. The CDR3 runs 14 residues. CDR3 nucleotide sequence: TGTGCCAGCAGCCCGCGGCCCGTCACAGATACGCAGTATTTT. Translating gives CASSPRPVTDTQYF.

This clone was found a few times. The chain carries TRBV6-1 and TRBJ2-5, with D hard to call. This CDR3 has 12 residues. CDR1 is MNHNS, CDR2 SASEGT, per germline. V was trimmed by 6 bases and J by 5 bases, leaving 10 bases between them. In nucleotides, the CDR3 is TGTGCCAGCAGCCCCGTGTGGGAGACCCAGTACTTC. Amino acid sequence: CASSPVWETQYF.